The 27 T cell receptor beta chains below come from one sample, sequenced in a study of human T cells and chemical hapten exposure. TCRdb analysed the RACE reads with MiXCR anew, one entry per CDR3 protein. The sample lists around 47,000 distinct CDR3 sequences, 3% to 4.5% occurring once. Time point indicated: healthy volunteer bleed at 6 weeks. The authors extracted total RNA from unfractionated whole blood. Sequencing was carried out using whole blood. The receptors shown here come from a human donor in good health. Some clones in this sample may be carry-over from other donors' samples.

Concerning this clonotype itself: A much larger clone differs by one base, so this may be a read error. The V gene is TRBV29-1, the J gene TRBJ2-1; D not resolved. The CDR3 consists of 13 residues. Germline V gene sequence: CDR1 SQVTM, CDR2 ANQGSEA. The CDR3 region is CSAETRVYNEQFF. CDR3 coding DNA: TGCAGCGCTGAAACTCGCGTCTACAATGAGCAGTTCTTC.

The rearrangement joins TRBV5-1 to TRBJ2-1; TRBD2 agrees at 11 bases. CDR1 SGHRS and CDR2 YFSETQ come from the germline V gene. V lost 4 bases and J lost 7; bases outside the gene matches: 10. The CDR3 spans 16 residues. The CDR3 nucleotides are TGCGCCAGCAGCATCTTACTAGCGGGAGCGGGGAATGAGCAGTTCTTC. Encoded protein: CASSILLAGAGNEQFF.

In regard to this clonotype: At one of its ends the junction is not consistent with the germline gene, which may arise from a read error. The chain is built from TRBV5-4 and TRBJ2-1; no clear D. The germline CDR1 and CDR2 sequences are SGHNT and YYREEE (reference sequence). CDR3 length: 13 residues. In DNA form, the CDR3 reads TGTGCCTGCAGCCCCGCCGTCTCGGATGAGCAGTTCTTC. It encodes CACSPAVSDEQFF.

This clonotype has at least ten counts. The chain links TRBV15 to TRBJ2-3; 14 bases line up with TRBD2. Germline V gives CDR1 LNHNV, CDR2 YYDKDF (reference sequence). V shed 6 bases and J 7 bases; nucleotides not matched to a gene: 6. There are 15 residues in the CDR3. The CDR3 coding sequence is TGTGCCACCAGTATCGGGACTAGCGGGAGTTATACGCAGTATTTT. Protein product: CATSIGTSGSYTQYF.

This clonotype was counted at least ten times. The chain is built from TRBV9 and TRBJ2-1; 11 nucleotides match TRBD2. The CDR3 contains 15 residues. V dropped 0 bases and J dropped 7; count of bases not matched to a gene: 3. Looked up from germline, CDR1 is SGDLS and CDR2 is YYNGEE. In DNA, the CDR3 is TGTGCCAGCAGCGTAGTAGCGGGAGGGCGGAATGAGCAGTTCTTC. It yields the protein CASSVVAGGRNEQFF.

At least ten counts were recorded for this clonotype. The chain carries TRBV6-5 and TRBJ2-1; TRBD2 aligns across 11 bases. The J segment lost 9 bases and the V segment lost 6 bases, leaving 10 bases of the junction unmatched. Germline V lookup: CDR1 MNHEY, CDR2 SVGAGI. This CDR3 is 15 amino acids long. CDR3 nucleotide sequence: TGTGCCAGCAGCTACGGGACTAGCGGAGCCAGTGAGCAGTTCTTC. Protein: CASSYGTSGASEQFF.

Ten or more counts support this clonotype. The CDR3 loop is CSASLAGDNSPLHF. The CDR3, as DNA: TGCAGTGCTAGCCTCGCAGGGGATAATTCACCCCTCCACTTT. V usage is TRBV20-1 and J usage is TRBJ1-6; a weak D match, TRBD1 (6 bases). CDR3 size: 14 residues. Germline V gives CDR1 DFQATT, CDR2 SNEGSKA (reference sequence). The ends were cut back, 3 bases at V and 5 bases at J, with 11 bases in the middle.

As to this clonotype: At one end the junction does not follow the germline gene, possibly because of a read error. This rearrangement joins TRBV29-1 to TRBJ2-7; 8 bases line up with TRBD2. The CDR3 consists of 14 residues. Germline CDR1 reads SQVTM; CDR2 reads ANQGSEA. The CDR3 DNA is TGCAGCATTGATCGCCTAGCGGGTTCGTACGAGCAGTACTTC. As protein: CSIDRLAGSYEQYF.

In its sample, this clonotype was seen many times. The chain is built from TRBV20-1 and TRBJ1-6, with TRBD1 matching over 8 bases. The CDR3 consists of 17 residues. In germline, CDR1 is DFQATT, CDR2 SNEGSKA (reference sequence). V lost 0 bases, J lost 8 bases, and 12 bases stayed unmatched. The CDR3 loop is CSARDLGTGTGYSPLHF. The CDR3 DNA reads TGCAGTGCTAGAGATTTGGGCACCGGGACAGGATATTCACCCCTCCACTTT.

This clonotype was seen repeatedly, ten times or more. A junction boundary mismatches the germline segment, possibly from a read error. The chain links TRBV12-3 or TRBV12-4 to TRBJ1-1; 9 bases line up with TRBD1. The CDR3 loop spans 15 amino acids. CDR3 sequence reads: CASSLADRGNTEAFF. The CDR3 region has the DNA TGTGCCAGCAGCTTAGCGGACAGGGGAAACACTGAAGCTTTCTTT.

This clonotype was counted many times. The rearrangement links TRBV27 to TRBJ1-2, with unresolved D. The CDR3 is 15 residues long. The V end was cut by 5 bases, the J end by 0 bases, with 13 bases between. Germline V CDR1 and CDR2: MNHEY, SMNVEV (reference sequence). CDR3 in DNA: TGTGCCAGCAGTCCCTACAGAGTTGCTAACTATGGCTACACCTTC. Protein: CASSPYRVANYGYTF.

This clonotype appeared many times. This chain links TRBV9 with TRBJ2-2, with 11 bases aligning to TRBD1. The CDR3 covers 19 residues. CDR1 SGDLS and CDR2 YYNGEE come from the germline V gene. J gave up 7 bases and V 4 bases, and 18 bases lay outside the gene matches. CDR3 DNA: TGTGCCAGCAGCCCCCCCCAGGATGGGACAGGGGGGATCTACGGGGAGCTGTTTTTT. This gives the protein CASSPPQDGTGGIYGELFF.

This clonotype was seen repeatedly, ten times or more. The chain recombines TRBV24-1 with TRBJ2-3; 10 bases are shared with TRBD2. The length of the CDR3 is 14 residues. V shed 4 bases, J shed 9 bases, and the junction held 6 bases outside the gene matches. CDR1 and CDR2 from the germline V gene are KGHDR and SFDVKD. The DNA of the CDR3 is TGTGCCACCAGTGAACCCAGCGGGAGGGGGACGCAGTATTTT. The encoded protein is CATSEPSGRGTQYF.

In this sample, this clonotype turned up many times. This chain links TRBV12-3 or TRBV12-4 with TRBJ1-2; D is perhaps TRBD1 (6 bases). The CDR3 consists of 13 residues. V lost 2 bases and J 4 bases, leaving 8 bases between the germline ends. CDR3 protein: CASSLQGLYGYTF. CDR3 DNA: TGTGCCAGCAGTTTACAGGGGCTCTATGGCTACACCTTC.

Points on this clonotype: A much larger clone differs from this one at a single base, so this may be a read error. The chain has TRBV7-2 and TRBJ2-1; 9 bases map to TRBD2. The CDR3 contains 18 residues. Germline values: CDR1 SGHTA, CDR2 FQGNSA. Germline trimming cut 4 bases from V and 8 bases from J; bases unmatched to any gene: 18. CDR3 nucleotide sequence: TGTGCCAGCAGCTCCCGACTAGCGGAAGGGAACTTTCTCGATGAGCAGTTCTTC. It encodes CASSSRLAEGNFLDEQFF.

This clonotype was recorded many times. The chain is built from TRBV2 and TRBJ1-1; D is possibly TRBD1 (5 bases). The CDR3 length is 13 residues. Trimming shortened V by 5 bases and J by 4 bases, and 11 bases separated the two germline ends. CDR1 is SNHLY and CDR2 is FYNNEI in the germline V gene. The CDR3 region has the DNA TGTGCCAGCAGTACGACAGCGAGCACTGAAGCTTTCTTT. The encoded protein is CASSTTASTEAFF.

There are many counts of this clonotype. The rearrangement uses TRBV6-2 or TRBV6-3 and TRBJ1-1, with D unresolved. V lost 6 bases and J 0 bases, leaving 5 bases between the germline ends. From germline, CDR1 is MNHEY and CDR2 SVGEGT. This CDR3 spans 12 amino acids. The CDR3 DNA reads TGTGCCAGCAGACGGATGAACACTGAAGCTTTCTTT. Its translation: CASRRMNTEAFF.

This clonotype was seen repeatedly, ten times or more. The CDR3 is CASSLWNSPFRAQYF. CDR3 DNA: TGTGCCAGCAGCTTGTGGAACTCCCCGTTTCGGGCGCAGTATTTT. The J gene is TRBJ2-3, the V gene TRBV5-6; D remains unclear. Between the trimmed V and J ends, which lost 1 base and 10 bases, there was a span of 19 bases. Looked up from germline, CDR1 is SGHDT and CDR2 is YYEEEE. The CDR3 loop spans 15 amino acids.

This clonotype showed up just a few times. The chain recombines TRBV6-1 with TRBJ1-1; 7 positions agree with TRBD1. This CDR3 is 15 amino acids long. V trimming: 6 bases; J trimming: 1 base; junction bases outside the gene matches: 8. The germline V gene has CDR1 MNHNS and CDR2 SASEGT. CDR3 sequence: CASRSSGTANTEAFF. Written as DNA, the CDR3 is TGTGCCAGCAGGTCATCCGGGACAGCGAACACTGAAGCTTTCTTT.

This clonotype was recorded many times. The chain employs TRBV28 and TRBJ1-2; D is undetermined. Germline CDR1 is MDHEN and CDR2 is SYDVKM. CDR3 length equals 11 residues. Trimming pared 5 bases from V and 8 bases from J, leaving 9 bases between. The CDR3 DNA sequence: TGTGCCAGCAGTCGACGCCTGGGCTACACCTTC. This encodes CASSRRLGYTF.

This clonotype is medium-sized (0.01 to 0.1%) by share. The chain has TRBV3-1 and TRBJ2-3, with D unclear. V was clipped by 2 bases and J by 2 bases, with 11 bases between them. Germline V gene data show CDR1 as LGHDT and CDR2 as YNNKEL (reference sequence). The CDR3 consists of 15 residues. CDR3 nucleotide sequence: TGTGCCAGCAGCCAACAGAGGAGCGCCACAGATACGCAGTATTTT. Protein sequence: CASSQQRSATDTQYF.

This clonotype was recorded at least ten times. This chain connects TRBV5-4 to TRBJ1-5; the match to TRBD1 covers 7 bases. With V trimmed by 3 bases and J by 0 bases, 3 bases remained unmatched. Germline CDR1 SGHNT, CDR2 YYREEE (reference sequence). This CDR3 contains 15 residues. The CDR3 spells CASSSGGNSNQPQHF. CDR3 DNA: TGTGCCAGCAGCTCAGGGGGTAATAGCAATCAGCCCCAGCATTTT. Full variable domain (missing parts from reference TRBV5-4 and TRBJ1-5): ETGVTQSPTHLIKTRGQQVTLRCSSQSGHNTVSWYQQALGQGPQFIFQYYREEENGRGNFPPRFSGLQFPNYSSELNVNALELDDSALYLCASSSGGNSNQPQHFGDGTRLSIL.

The chain is built from TRBV5-8 and TRBJ2-2; 12 nucleotides match TRBD2. Germline V CDR1 and CDR2: SGHTS, YDEGEE. This CDR3 comprises 14 residues. The V segment lost 10 bases and the J segment 7 bases; nucleotides outside the gene matches: 8. Here the CDR3 DNA reads TGTGCCGCATCGACTAGCGGGAGAGGCGGGGAGCTGTTTTTT. Protein: CAASTSGRGGELFF.

A few counts support this clonotype. The chain links TRBV7-9 to TRBJ1-4; 9 bases are shared with TRBD1. CDR3 length equals 17 residues. Trimming took 5 bases from V and 0 from J; bases not matched to a gene: 7. From germline, CDR1 is SEHNR and CDR2 FQNEAQ (reference sequence). As DNA, the CDR3 is TGTGCCAGCAGCACGTCACAGGGGGCTGCAACTAATGAAAAACTGTTTTTT. Amino acids: CASSTSQGAATNEKLFF.

CDR3: CASRPDGTAFSYEQYF. In nucleotides, the CDR3 is TGTGCCAGCAGACCTGATGGGACAGCCTTCTCCTACGAGCAGTACTTC. The rearrangement uses TRBV6-5 and TRBJ2-7, with 7 nucleotides matching TRBD1. The CDR3 totals 16 residues. Germline CDR1 MNHEY, CDR2 SVGAGI. J lost 0 bases, V lost 6 bases, and 11 bases had no gene match.

This clonotype was seen a few times. V gene TRBV29-1 combines with J gene TRBJ1-4; D unresolved. CDR3 size: 14 residues. Trimming left V 6 bases short and J 0 bases short, with 11 bases between. The germline gives CDR1 SQVTM, CDR2 ANQGSEA. The CDR3: CSVGLYATNEKLFF. The CDR3 region has the DNA TGCAGCGTGGGATTATACGCAACTAATGAAAAACTGTTTTTT.

About this clonotype: A much larger clone lies a single base off, so this may be a read error. This chain uses TRBV7-9 with TRBJ2-7; D possibly corresponds to TRBD1 (6 bases). The CDR3 sequence is 10 residues long. The V gene's germline CDR1 is SEHNR and CDR2 FQNEAQ (reference sequence). CDR3 sequence (DNA): TGTGTCAGTACAGGGACCGAGCAGTACTTC. Translation gives CVSTGTEQYF.